This T cell receptor (beta chain) was observed in a study of monozygotic twins with inflammatory bowel disease (dated by TCRdb to between 2019 and 2020). With respect to the entire study: A total of approximately 30 monozygotic twin pairs were included in the full study, comprising nine German pairs (four IBD-concordant, five IBD-discordant) and 19 IBD-discordant Danish pairs. Disease-associated traits were sought mainly through comparisons between IBD patients and their genetically identical healthy co-twins within discordant pairs. Each individual had, on average, about 151 000 unique TCRalpha sequences and 181 000 unique TCRbeta sequences available for analysis. Beyond this particular receptor, the publication reports: Repertoire similarity did not differ between concordant and discordant twins, which could be due to limited statistical power. No single strong signal or clonotype linked to IBD turned up in the results, so the idea that one exists was not supported. IBD patients had lower TCRbeta repertoire diversity, measured by the inverse Simpson index, than their healthy co-twins. Because patients received different immunosuppressive treatments, the repertoires may have picked up extra background noise and variability between individuals. IBD patients shared fewer clonotypes with other individuals than healthy twins did, most markedly in patients showing signs of disease activity. The analysis was unable to tell apart different T cell subtypes.

The CDR3 measures 19 amino acids from cysteine to phenylalanine. No DNA was logged. According to the germline V gene, CDR1 reads MGHDK and CDR2 reads SYGVNS. Library construction relied on 5' RACE. Each TCR library was prepared from 3,000 to 4,000 ng of total RNA. For each sample, cDNA synthesis was carried out in eight separate reactions using SMARTScribe reverse transcriptase. Unique molecular identifiers containing a 6-nucleotide sample barcode were introduced through template switching during cDNA synthesis. Two nested PCRs of roughly 16 and 10 cycles amplified the TCRalpha and TCRbeta cDNA, and bead purification followed each PCR. Before amplification, cDNA was treated with uracil DNA-glycosylase and purified using the QIAquick PCR purification kit. The second PCR was the step at which Illumina TruSeq-compatible adapters and sample-specific barcodes were added. TapeStation and Qubit were used to check library quality and concentration, and around 4.5 ng of each library went into the pool. Pooled libraries were sequenced on an Illumina HiSeq2500 single-index Rapid Run with 2 x 100 bp reads and custom sequencing primers. The study's own analysis went as follows. UMI-based consensus assembly with MiGEC version 1.2.6 was used to correct PCR and sequencing errors. MiXCR version 2.1.1 handled V(D)J alignment, clonotype assembly and CDR3 extraction. To normalise gene usage, clonotype sharing and MAIT/NKT TCR abundance, the top 1000, 10 000 and 20 000 clonotypes in each sample were analysed. After downsampling to 27 000 UMIs, diversity was calculated as the inverse Simpson index using the vegan R package. Statistical testing used paired Mann-Whitney U tests on the discordant twin pairs and applied Benjamini-Hochberg correction for multiple testing. TCRdb reprocessed the reads, and each CDR3 protein sequence is entered once, without DNA. TCRdb assigned the V and J calls; the authors' analysis was not used. The sample's own table lists approximately 380,000 distinct CDR3 sequences. Just over 2.5% of the sample goes to the ten largest clones.

From each donor, an approximately 2.5 ml peripheral blood sample was drawn into PAXgene tubes and stored at -80 degrees C. Without any T cell sorting, total RNA was extracted from whole blood using the PAXgene blood miRNA kit on an automated QIAcube. Peripheral blood from monozygotic twin pairs, either concordant or discordant for inflammatory bowel disease, underwent deep TCRalpha and TCRbeta repertoire profiling that used unique molecular barcoding. Smoking habits were recorded for all twin pairs, and each individual was classified as a current, former or never smoker. For this clonotype: Its antigen is not yet known.

Recombination joined TRBV25-1 with TRBJ2-3; the D call from TCRdb, TRBD2, cannot be confirmed without DNA. Source material: blood. The clonotype was recovered from a human donor with ulcerative colitis or Crohn's disease, or a healthy co-twin of an affected twin (not recorded which). The CDR3 is CASSEYGPSGGRSTDTQYF.